Here is one T cell receptor beta chain with its context. The target antigen is unknown. Treatment denoted: oral pan-JAK inhibitor, 5-10 mg twice daily. The data are from a study of CD8+ T cells in alopecia areata. Trimming at V came to 2 bases and at J to 7 bases, leaving 13 bases not matched to a gene. CDR1 is SGDLS and CDR2 is YYNGEE in the germline V gene. The CDR3 consists of 17 residues. Following RNA extraction, reverse transcription yielded cDNA that acted as the sequencing template. The table came from immunoSEQ multiplex PCR; TCRdb's copy has only in-frame clones and leaves some out. The sample lists around 100,000 clones, around three fifths occurring once. Study-wide results and caveats: How baseline CD8+ expansion relates to response remains uncertain (there was one nonresponder). TCR sharing across patients was less clear than in mice, possibly HLA-related. Tofacitinib significantly decreased scalp clonality and expanded CD8+ clones among top 100.

The input for sequencing was CD8+ T cells sorted from blood, taken at week 24, from a patient treated with tofacitinib. The clonotype was recovered from a human donor with alopecia areata. The V call is TRBV9, the J call TRBJ2-4; 9 nucleotides agree with TRBD2. Written as DNA, the CDR3 is TGTGCCAGCAGCGTTAGTAGTAGCGGGGGCCCCGGGAACATTCAGTACTTC. It translates to CASSVSSSGGPGNIQYF. The entire variable domain, with the rest obtained from reference TRBV9 and TRBJ2-4, is as follows: DSGVTQTPKHLITATGQRVTLRCSPRSGDLSVYWYQQSLDQGLQFLIQYYNGEERAKGNILERFSAQQFPDLHSELNLSSLELGDSALYFCASSVSSSGGPGNIQYFGAGTRLSVL.